The 10 T cell receptor beta chains in this list originate from one sample, sequenced in a study of patients and donors after allogeneic stem cell transplantation (TCRdb year 2020). The method was RT-PCR. The run used a NextSeq 550. In-frame beta chains were kept once TCRdb had trimmed the public reads at Q25 with fastp and called clones with MiXCR. For every CDR3 protein sequence, its rows merge into one entry that carries the most common genes and DNA. Here the sample has about a million distinct CDR3 sequences; roughly 18% occur a single time. The ten biggest clones cover around 6% of the sample. What was sequenced was blood, either unsorted or a sorted T cell fraction (not recorded which). Receptors were obtained from a human donor who was either an allogeneic HSCT recipient or a stem cell or donor lymphocyte infusion donor (not recorded which). It is not recorded whose cells these are; they may come from a transplant donor.

This sequence joins TRBV18 and TRBJ1-4; D is perhaps TRBD1 (5 bases). The CDR3 totals 15 residues. V dropped 3 bases and J dropped 8 bases, with 16 bases sitting between them. CDR1 KGHSH and CDR2 LQKENI come from the germline V gene. In DNA form, the CDR3 reads TGTGCCAGCTCACCCAACACCAGGGTTGAAGAAAAACTGTTTTTT. Encoded protein: CASSPNTRVEEKLFF.

This clonotype appeared a few times. The V and J genes are TRBV15 and TRBJ2-7; D is possibly TRBD1 (5 bases). The CDR3 is 14 amino acids. Germline loops: CDR1 LNHNV, CDR2 YYDKDF (reference sequence). V gave up 0 bases and J gave up 3 bases, with 9 bases separating them. The DNA of the CDR3 is TGTGCCACCAGCAGAGATAACCAGGGCTACGAGCAGTACTTC. It codes for CATSRDNQGYEQYF. The entire variable domain, with the rest obtained from reference TRBV15 and TRBJ2-7, is as follows: DAMVIQNPRYQVTQFGKPVTLSCSQTLNHNVMYWYQQKSSQAPKLLFHYYDKDFNNEADTPDNFQSRRPNTSFCFLDIRSPGLGDTAMYLCATSRDNQGYEQYFGPGTRLTVT.

The table lists this clonotype with a few counts. The chain uses TRBV6-6 and TRBJ2-1; D is ambiguous. Trimming stripped 7 bases from V and 12 bases from J, with 16 bases between. The CDR3 covers 12 residues. Germline-derived CDR1 and CDR2 are MNHNY and SVGAGI (reference sequence). In DNA form, the CDR3 reads TGTGCCAGCAACCAGGACGTCCTTGGGCAGTTCTTC. Translated, it gives CASNQDVLGQFF.

The J gene is TRBJ1-5, the V gene TRBV20-1; possible D gene TRBD1, 6 bases. This CDR3 spans 14 amino acids. The germline gives CDR1 DFQATT, CDR2 SNEGSKA (reference sequence). V lost 0 bases to trimming and J lost 4 bases, with 10 bases between them. Here the CDR3 DNA reads TGCAGTGCTAGAGAAACAGGGAGGAATCAGCCCCAGCATTTT. It yields the protein CSARETGRNQPQHF.

Comment on this clonotype: An end of the junction does not agree with germline; a read error may underlie this. This chain joins TRBV7-7 and TRBJ2-1; weak D call: TRBD1 (6 bases). Germline V gene data show CDR1 as SSHAT and CDR2 as FNYEAQ (reference sequence). The CDR3 spans 14 residues. CDR3 bases: TGTGCTAGCAGTCCTCAGGGGCGGAAAATTGAGCAGTTCTTC. It codes for CASSPQGRKIEQFF. The complete variable domain, with remaining parts taken from reference TRBV7-7 and TRBJ2-1, reads GAGVSQSPRYKVTKRGQDVTLRCDPISSHATLYWYQQALGQGPEFLTYFNYEAQPDKSGLPSDRFSAERPEGSISTLTIQRTEQRDSAMYRCASSPQGRKIEQFFGPGTRLTVL.

This clonotype was seen a few times. Given the absence of the conserved phenylalanine or tryptophan at the CDR3 end, a read error is likely. The DNA is left out, because the CDR3 cannot be placed on it with certainty; the CDR3 is given as TCRdb lists it. The V call is TRBV20-1, the J call TRBJ2-4; TRBD1 is the table's D call, not checked against the DNA. The CDR3 adds up to 11 amino acids, both ends counted. CDR1 is DFQATT, CDR2 SNEGSKA, per germline (reference sequence). CDR3 sequence: CSARDQSRTGL.

The sample holds a few counts of this clonotype. V gene TRBV20-1 combines with J gene TRBJ2-1; perhaps D is TRBD1 or TRBD2 (5 bases each). In germline, CDR1 is DFQATT, CDR2 SNEGSKA (reference sequence). The length of the CDR3 is 16 residues. The germline V and J ends were trimmed by 5 bases and 3 bases, with 20 bases remaining between them. The CDR3 coding sequence is TGCAGTGCTCCCAGGGACCGCCCCCACTACTACAATGAGCAGTTCTTC. This sequence encodes CSAPRDRPHYYNEQFF.

This clonotype has only a few counts. The chain uses TRBV11-3 and TRBJ1-6, with D unresolved. The CDR3 runs to 13 residues. Trimming took 5 bases from V and 7 from J, leaving 9 bases between them. Germline CDR1 SGHNT, CDR2 YENEEA. The CDR3, as DNA: TGTGCCAGCAGCCTTAACACCAATTCACCCCTCCACTTT. Its protein is CASSLNTNSPLHF.

The chain employs TRBV3-1 and TRBJ1-6; 8 nucleotides match TRBD1. Germline assignment: CDR1 LGHDT and CDR2 YNNKEL (reference sequence). Trimming cost V 3 bases and J 6 bases; bases outside gene matches: 4. The CDR3 is 15 residues long. CDR3 nucleotides: TGTGCCAGCAGCCAGGGTCAGGGGGCTAATTCACCCCTCCACTTT. Protein sequence: CASSQGQGANSPLHF.

The gene calls are TRBV5-1 and TRBJ1-1, with D perhaps TRBD1 (5 bases). The length of the CDR3 is 14 residues. CDR1 is SGHRS and CDR2 is YFSETQ in the germline V gene. The V gene lost 3 bases and the J gene lost 5 bases, with 14 bases spanning the gap. As DNA, the CDR3 is TGCGCCAGCAGCTACGGGACTTTGACTACTGAAGCTTTCTTT. Translation: CASSYGTLTTEAFF. Looking up the rest from reference TRBV5-1 and TRBJ1-1 gives the full variable domain: KAGVTQTPRYLIKTRGQQVTLSCSPISGHRSVSWYQQTPGQGLQFLFEYFSETQRNKGNFPGRFSGRQFSNSRSEMNVSTLELGDSALYLCASSYGTLTTEAFFGQGTRLTVV.